The T cell receptor beta chain described here comes from a study of siplizumab effects on memory and regulatory T cells. Measured with immunoSEQ multiplex PCR; TCRdb has only the in-frame clones, and not every one. The sample gives 100,000 or so clones, about 95% of which show up once; 1% to 1.5% is in the top ten. CDR1 and CDR2 from the germline V gene are SGHNT and YYREEE (reference sequence). This CDR3 is built from 14 residues. Trimming shortened V by 1 base and J by 0 bases, and 4 bases separated the two germline ends. The source of this sequence is a human donor in good health. The sequenced material came from non-Treg CD4+ T cells sorted from blood. The J gene is TRBJ1-4, the V gene TRBV5-4; D call uncertain. The DNA for the CDR3 is TGTGCCAGCAGCTTGACAGCAACTAATGAAAAACTGTTTTTT. Protein: CASSLTATNEKLFF.